This paragraph reports one T cell receptor (beta chain). The target antigen is unknown. The data are from a study of T cell repertoires in cytomegalovirus infection. Study-wide context: CMV infection together with matching HLA type was indicated by public TCR beta signatures.

General study points: The study found HLA-C-restricted CMV-specific TCR beta clonotypes dominating the ex vivo response. There were carriers of CMV plus the relevant HLA, and cumulative public TCR beta family frequency identified them.

This CDR3 is built from 19 residues. The V segment lost 3 bases and the J segment 2 bases; nucleotides outside the gene matches: 19. TCRdb independently ran MiXCR on the reads; one entry per CDR3 protein. The sample has roughly 570,000 distinct CDR3 sequences; approximately 40% are singletons. This TCR derives from a human donor in good health (CMV status not recorded). Some clones in this sample may be carry-over from other donors' samples. This specimen consisted of cultured PBMCs, obtained from culture after CMV antigen stimulation. V gene TRBV12-3 or TRBV12-4 combines with J gene TRBJ2-7; the match to TRBD2 covers 7 bases. Here the CDR3 DNA reads TGTGCCAGCAGTTTTTACGATCCGTCCTGGCGGGGGACTCCCTACGAGCAGTACTTC. It yields the protein CASSFYDPSWRGTPYEQYF.